This T cell receptor (beta chain) was found in a study of shared clonotypes between healthy human individuals. Study-level points and caveats: With few donors, the genetic and exposure-history diversity represented was limited.

Regarding this clone: The antigen remains unidentified.

Germline loops: CDR1 MNHEY, CDR2 SMNVEV (reference sequence). The CDR3 is 11 residues long. With 6 bases removed from V and 7 bases from J, the gap between germline ends came to 7 bases. Sequencing was performed with immunoSEQ multiplex PCR; in TCRdb, only in-frame clones are kept and a portion is missing. The table has around 2.3 million clones, approximately 94% seen once. V is TRBV27 and J is TRBJ2-1, with D hard to call. The specimen sequenced was naive CD4+ T cells sorted from blood. As for subset: CD45RA+ positively selected. The source of this sequence is a young man in good health. CDR3 amino acids: CASSQSNEQFF. CDR3 in DNA: TGTGCCAGCAGCCAATCAAATGAGCAGTTCTTC.